This T cell receptor beta chain was recorded in a study of vaccination effects on CD4 cells after COVID-19. A remark on this clone: Its antigen is not identified.

Viral peptide pools were used in the ViraFEST assay to expand antigen-specific CD4+ T cells, and sequencing came afterward. Culture proceeded for 9 to 11 days, and CD4+ T cells were then isolated. According to the study, vaccine recipients showed no prior SARS-CoV-2 infection and negative nucleocapsid antibodies. With 4 bases removed from V and 1 base from J, the gap between germline ends came to 11 bases. Germline lookup yields CDR1 SNHLY and CDR2 FYNNEI. CDR3 length: 15 amino acids. Repertoires were generated with immunoSEQ multiplex PCR, while TCRdb's copy carries only in-frame clones and drops some. The sample has about 41,000 clones, approximately 70% seen once. General study results and limits: A shortage of convalescent patients and an absence of early post-infection timepoints characterized the study.

Sequences were derived from CD4+ T cells from PBMCs cultured with HCoV-OC43 spike peptides, sampled before COVID-19 vaccination. Subset specified: HCoV-OC43 spike overlapping peptide pool stimulation. The TCR originated in a human donor who received a COVID-19 vaccine. The chain has TRBV2 and TRBJ1-5; tentatively, D is TRBD1 (6 bases). The CDR3 DNA reads as TGTGCCAGCAGTGCCCACAGGGCGAGCAATCAGCCCCAGCATTTT. This gives the protein CASSAHRASNQPQHF.